This T cell receptor (beta chain) was documented in a study of blood T cell repertoires in COVID-19. Study details: PBMCs, B-cell-depleted T cells, or T cells provided the cDNA or gDNA that made up the material.

This CDR3 has 15 amino acids. V gave up 3 bases and J gave up 2 bases, with 13 bases separating them. Germline CDR1 MNHEY, CDR2 SVGAGI. Profiling relied on immunoSEQ multiplex PCR, and the TCRdb table lists in-frame clones only, not all of them. The table has 100,000 or so clones, around 86% seen once. For recovered donors of Cohort 3, there were two negative PCRs, clearance, or symptom resolution. Sequencing input: PBMCs or T cells enriched from blood (not recorded which). The chain combines TRBV6-5 with TRBJ1-2, with D perhaps matching TRBD1 (5 bases). The TCR was taken from a woman aged 45-65 years who had recovered from COVID-19. The CDR3 DNA reads as TGTGCCAGCAGTTATCCGGGGGTAGGAAACTATGGCTACACCTTC. Its protein product is CASSYPGVGNYGYTF.